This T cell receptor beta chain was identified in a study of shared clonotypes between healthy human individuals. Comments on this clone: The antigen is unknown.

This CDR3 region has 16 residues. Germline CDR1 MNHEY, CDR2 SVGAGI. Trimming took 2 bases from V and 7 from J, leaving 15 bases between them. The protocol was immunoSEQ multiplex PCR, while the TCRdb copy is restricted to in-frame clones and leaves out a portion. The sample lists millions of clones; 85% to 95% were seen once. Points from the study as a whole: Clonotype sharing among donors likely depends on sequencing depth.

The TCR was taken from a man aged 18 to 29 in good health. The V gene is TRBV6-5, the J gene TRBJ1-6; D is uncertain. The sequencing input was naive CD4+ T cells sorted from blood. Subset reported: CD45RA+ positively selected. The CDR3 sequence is CASSYSGESTNSPLHF. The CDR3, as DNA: TGTGCCAGCAGTTACAGTGGGGAATCAACGAATTCACCCCTCCACTTT.